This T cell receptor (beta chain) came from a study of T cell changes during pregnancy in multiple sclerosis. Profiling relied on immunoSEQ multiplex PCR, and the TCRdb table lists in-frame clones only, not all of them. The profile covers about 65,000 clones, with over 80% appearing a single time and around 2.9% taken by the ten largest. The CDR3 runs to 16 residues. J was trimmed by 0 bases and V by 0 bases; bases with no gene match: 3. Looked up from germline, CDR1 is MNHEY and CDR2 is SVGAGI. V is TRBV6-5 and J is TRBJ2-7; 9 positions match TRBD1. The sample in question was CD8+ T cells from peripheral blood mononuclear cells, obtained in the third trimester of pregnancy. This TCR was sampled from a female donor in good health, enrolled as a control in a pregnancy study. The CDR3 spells CASSYSRTGASYEQYF. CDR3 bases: TGTGCCAGCAGTTACTCTAGGACAGGGGCCTCCTACGAGCAGTACTTC.